In this sample, the clone carrying this T cell receptor (beta chain) turned up once. Antigen: not known. Sequencing was performed with immunoSEQ multiplex PCR; in TCRdb, only in-frame clones are kept and a portion is missing. This table holds about 2.1 million clones, 85% to 95% found once. These data come from a study of shared clonotypes between healthy human individuals. Study-level points and caveats: Clonotype sharing across a few donors was observed for approximately 5% of naive CD4 clonotypes.

Naive CD8 cells comprised CD45RO-negative, CCR7-positively selected cells, excluding terminally differentiated effector memory CD45RA+ cells. Between the trimmed V and J ends, which lost 2 bases and 2 bases, there was a span of 10 bases. Germline CDR1 MDHEN, CDR2 SYDVKM. This CDR3 is 15 amino acids long. This sequence originates from a man aged 18 to 30 in good health. Some clones in this sample may be carry-over from other donors' samples. The chain links TRBV28 to TRBJ2-1, with D perhaps TRBD2 (5 bases). Sample: naive CD8+ T cells from PBMCs. CDR3 sequence: CASSLPRVAYNEQFF. As DNA, the CDR3 is TGTGCCAGCAGTTTACCGCGGGTAGCCTACAATGAGCAGTTCTTC.